Following are 6 T cell receptor beta chains from one sample sequenced in a study of neurological immune-mediated disorders. MiXCR, run by TCRdb on the 5' RACE reads, gives a single entry per CDR3 protein. This sample has roughly 66,000 distinct CDR3 sequences, with approximately 4.6% found just once. The sequencing input was PBMCs. The receptors shown here come from a woman in her sixties or seventies with multiple sclerosis.

In its sample, this clonotype was seen many times. The rearrangement joins TRBV6-5 to TRBJ1-5; a possible D gene is TRBD1 (5 bases). The V end lost 2 bases, the J end lost 1 base, and 9 bases lay between the germline ends. Germline V gene sequence: CDR1 MNHEY, CDR2 SVGAGI. This CDR3 spans 15 amino acids. CDR3 amino acids: CASSYGDGSNQPQHF. The CDR3 DNA reads as TGTGCCAGCAGTTACGGGGACGGAAGCAATCAGCCCCAGCATTTT.

This clonotype occurred many times. This chain links TRBV7-9 with TRBJ2-1; 14 positions match TRBD2. This CDR3 region has 20 residues. Germline CDR1 is SEHNR and CDR2 is FQNEAQ (reference sequence). J was trimmed by 4 bases and V by 1 base; bases with no gene match: 12. This chain's CDR3 is CASSLEGLAGASSSYNEQFF. For the CDR3, the DNA is TGTGCCAGCAGCTTAGAGGGACTAGCGGGAGCTAGTTCCTCTTACAATGAGCAGTTCTTC. Variable domain in full (rest from reference TRBV7-9 and TRBJ2-1): DTGVSQNPRHKITKRGQNVTFRCDPISEHNRLYWYRQTLGQGPEFLTYFQNEAQLEKSRLLSDRFSAERPKGSFSTLEIQRTEQGDSAMYLCASSLEGLAGASSSYNEQFFGPGTRLTVL.

This chain uses TRBV6-2 or TRBV6-3 with TRBJ2-7; a possible D gene is TRBD1 (5 bases). From germline, CDR1 is MNHEY and CDR2 SVGEGT. The V gene lost 5 bases and the J gene lost 4 bases, with 12 bases spanning the gap. This CDR3 has 13 residues. The CDR3, as DNA: TGTGCCAGCAGTGAGACAGATACTTACGAGCAGTACTTC. Protein sequence: CASSETDTYEQYF.

This chain uses TRBV6-5 with TRBJ2-5, with D unclear. V was shortened by 3 bases and J by 4 bases, with 12 bases between the two germline ends. The CDR3 totals 14 residues. CDR1 MNHEY and CDR2 SVGAGI come from the germline V gene. CDR3 amino acids: CASSYGYLGETQYF. The CDR3 DNA is TGTGCCAGCAGTTATGGGTACCTTGGAGAGACCCAGTACTTC.

This clonotype was seen repeatedly, ten times or more. V is TRBV5-6 and J is TRBJ2-1; D possibly uses TRBD1 or TRBD2 (5 bases each). Germline V gene data show CDR1 as SGHDT and CDR2 as YYEEEE. CDR3 size: 15 residues. V lost 1 base to trimming and J lost 0 bases, with 8 bases between them. This chain's CDR3 is CASSLPGSSYNEQFF. DNA for the CDR3: TGTGCCAGCAGCTTGCCAGGGAGCTCCTACAATGAGCAGTTCTTC.

This clonotype has at least ten counts. The chain recombines TRBV20-1 with TRBJ2-2; 13 nucleotides agree with TRBD2. V lost 2 bases to trimming and J lost 6 bases; unmatched junction nucleotides: 6. The CDR3 covers 16 residues. The germline V gene encodes CDR1 DFQATT and CDR2 SNEGSKA (reference sequence). The CDR3 is CSARSTSGRASGELFF. For the CDR3, the DNA is TGCAGTGCTAGAAGTACTAGCGGGAGGGCCTCCGGGGAGCTGTTTTTT.